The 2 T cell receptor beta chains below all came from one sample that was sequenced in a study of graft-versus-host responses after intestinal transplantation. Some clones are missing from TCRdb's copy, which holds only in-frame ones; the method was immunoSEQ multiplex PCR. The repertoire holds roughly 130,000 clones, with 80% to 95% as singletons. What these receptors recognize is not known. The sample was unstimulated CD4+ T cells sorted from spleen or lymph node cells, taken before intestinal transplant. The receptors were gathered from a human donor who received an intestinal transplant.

CDR3: CASSPDRIFSGNTIYF. CDR3 bases: TGCGCCAGCAGCCCGGACAGGATATTCTCTGGAAACACCATATATTTT. The V call is TRBV5-1, the J call TRBJ1-3, with 7 bases that match TRBD1. This CDR3 comprises 16 residues. V shed 4 bases, J shed 0 bases, and the junction held 7 bases outside the gene matches. Germline V gene sequence: CDR1 SGHRS, CDR2 YFSETQ.

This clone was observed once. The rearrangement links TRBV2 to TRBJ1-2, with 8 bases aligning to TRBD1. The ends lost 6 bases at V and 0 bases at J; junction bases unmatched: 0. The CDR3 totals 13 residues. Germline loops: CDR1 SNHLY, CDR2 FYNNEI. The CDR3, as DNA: TGTGCCAGCAGGGGACAGGCTAACTATGGCTACACCTTC. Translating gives CASRGQANYGYTF.